These 25 T cell receptor beta chains were sequenced from one sample in a study of T cells after yellow fever vaccination. From the 5' RACE reads, TCRdb called clonotypes with MiXCR, one entry per CDR3 protein. This table holds around 360,000 distinct CDR3 sequences, more than 9% found once. The source material was PBMCs, sampled on the day of the first yellow fever vaccination. The receptors were sampled from a man between 18 and 29 years old who received the YFV17D yellow fever vaccine.

This clonotype was seen more than once but under ten times. A read error may account for a junction end that differs from germline. The genes are TRBV6-6 and TRBJ2-5; maybe TRBD2 (5 bases). Germline loops: CDR1 MNHNY, CDR2 SVGAGI (reference sequence). The CDR3 has 12 residues. CDR3 loop: CASSADSRRCRF. CDR3 nucleotide sequence: TGTGCCAGCAGTGCGGACTCTAGGCGGTGTAGGTTC.

This clonotype has a handful of counts. The chain combines TRBV4-3 with TRBJ2-3, with 9 bases identical to TRBD2. The CDR3 extends over 16 amino acids. CDR1 is LGHNA and CDR2 is YSLEER in the germline V gene. The ends lost 0 bases at V and 6 bases at J; junction bases unmatched: 7. The chain's CDR3 is CASSQDYSGTSDTQYF. In DNA form, the CDR3 reads TGCGCCAGCAGCCAAGACTATTCCGGGACTAGCGATACGCAGTATTTT.

The table lists this clonotype with a few counts. The rearrangement joins TRBV27 to TRBJ2-7; 9 nucleotides agree with TRBD1. The length of the CDR3 is 13 residues. Germline values: CDR1 MNHEY, CDR2 SMNVEV (reference sequence). J was trimmed by 6 bases and V by 5 bases; bases with no gene match: 5. CDR3 DNA: TGTGCCAGCAGTCGGGGGACAGGGCTCGAGCAGTACTTC. This translates into CASSRGTGLEQYF.

The chain employs TRBV11-2 and TRBJ1-1, with unresolved D. The CDR3 is 18 residues long. V was shortened by 2 bases and J by 6 bases, with 25 bases between the two germline ends. The germline V gene encodes CDR1 SGHAT and CDR2 FQNNGV. The DNA for the CDR3 is TGTGCCAGCAGCTTATTGCCAGGCGGGCTAGGTAGGCGGGCTGAAGCTTTCTTT. Translation gives CASSLLPGGLGRRAEAFF.

This clonotype has more than one count but fewer than ten. The DNA for the CDR3 is TGTGCCAGCACCTTTCCCACAGGGGGGTTCACTGAAGCTTTCTTT. This codes for CASTFPTGGFTEAFF. V usage is TRBV7-6 and J usage is TRBJ1-1; 8 nucleotides match TRBD1. CDR1 and CDR2 from the germline V gene are SGHVS and FNYEAQ. The length of the CDR3 is 15 residues. V lost 7 bases to trimming and J lost 4 bases; unmatched junction nucleotides: 11.

CDR3 in amino acids: CASSPSDRLNEKLFF. The CDR3 DNA follows: TGTGCCAGCAGTCCCTCCGACAGGCTTAATGAAAAACTGTTTTTT. The chain is built from TRBV3-1 and TRBJ1-4, with D maybe TRBD1 (6 bases). CDR1 and CDR2 from the germline V gene are LGHDT and YNNKEL (reference sequence). CDR3 length equals 15 residues. V lost 6 bases and J 4 bases, leaving 15 bases between the germline ends.

V and J are TRBV3-1 and TRBJ2-3, with D tentatively TRBD1 (6 bases). This CDR3 is 14 amino acids long. V shed 6 bases and J shed 0 bases, with 10 bases lying between them. Looked up from germline, CDR1 is LGHDT and CDR2 is YNNKEL (reference sequence). CDR3 loop: CASRARGSTDTQYF. For the CDR3, the DNA is TGTGCCAGCAGAGCTAGGGGGAGCACAGATACGCAGTATTTT.

A note on this clonotype: Sequence at one end of the junction differs from germline and may be a read error. The chain couples TRBV5-1 to TRBJ2-2; 8 nucleotides align to TRBD1. CDR3 length: 14 amino acids. Germline-derived CDR1 and CDR2 are SGHRS and YFSETQ. The CDR3 DNA reads as TGCGCCAGCAACGGACAGGGAGGCACCGTGGAGCTGTTTTTT. Translating it yields CASNGQGGTVELFF. Variable domain in full (rest from reference TRBV5-1 and TRBJ2-2): KAGVTQTPRYLIKTRGQQVTLSCSPISGHRSVSWYQQTPGQGLQFLFEYFSETQRNKGNFPGRFSGRQFSNSRSEMNVSTLELGDSALYLCASNGQGGTVELFFGEGSRLTVL.

The genes are TRBV21-1 and TRBJ2-5; TRBD2 is taken as the D call from the table, unchecked against the DNA. TRBV21-1 is given as a pseudogene. This CDR3 comprises 12 residues. For the CDR3, the DNA is TGTGCCCCACGGCGAGGGCCCAGGACCCAGTACTTC. Its protein is CAPRRGPRTQYF.

The chain links TRBV7-2 to TRBJ2-5; either TRBD1 or TRBD2 may fit D (5 bases each). The germline gives CDR1 SGHTA, CDR2 FQGNSA. The CDR3 contains 15 residues. V was trimmed by 5 bases and J by 2 bases, leaving 15 bases between them. Written as DNA, the CDR3 is TGTGCCAGCAGCGTTATGGGGGTGTGGCAAGAGACCCAGTACTTC. Translating it yields CASSVMGVWQETQYF.

This clonotype was observed a few times. The chain couples TRBV4-1 to TRBJ2-2; weak D call: TRBD1 (7 bases). V was pared by 2 bases and J by 4 bases, with 17 bases between. The CDR3 sequence is 17 residues long. Germline V gene lookup returns CDR1 MGHRA and CDR2 YSYEKL. CDR3 in DNA: TGCGCCAGCAGCCAACGGTCAGGGGGGCACGGCACCGGGGAGCTGTTTTTT. This gives the protein CASSQRSGGHGTGELFF.

In its sample, this clonotype was seen a few times. The chain uses TRBV10-3 and TRBJ1-1; weak D call: TRBD1 (5 bases). The ends were cut back, 0 bases at V and 5 bases at J, with 19 bases in the middle. Germline lookup yields CDR1 ENHRY and CDR2 SYGVKD. The length of the CDR3 is 17 residues. The DNA of the CDR3 is TGTGCCATCAGTGAGTCCGAACTGAGGGCAGGGTGGACTGAAGCTTTCTTT. Residues: CAISESELRAGWTEAFF.

The rearrangement joins TRBV9 to TRBJ1-5; D not certain. CDR1 is SGDLS, CDR2 YYNGEE, per germline. This CDR3 has 15 residues. The germline V and J ends were trimmed by 0 bases and 2 bases, with 9 bases remaining between them. This chain's CDR3 is CASSVDALGNQPQHF. CDR3 DNA sequence: TGTGCCAGCAGCGTAGACGCTCTGGGCAATCAGCCCCAGCATTTT.

In its sample, this clonotype was seen a few times. The chain has TRBV15 and TRBJ2-1; D gene ambiguous. Trimming left V 5 bases short and J 7 bases short, with 18 bases between. This CDR3 comprises 15 residues. Germline CDR1 LNHNV, CDR2 YYDKDF (reference sequence). The CDR3 DNA sequence: TGTGCCACCAGCCCCGACGTGGGCATGGGGAATGAGCAGTTCTTC. Residues: CATSPDVGMGNEQFF.

This clonotype was counted ten times or more. One end of the junction is discordant with germline, which a read error may explain. The CDR3 DNA follows: TGTGCCAGCAGCTTAGGGCGGAATGAGCAGTTCTTC. Residues: CASSLGRNEQFF. The rearrangement uses TRBV5-1 and TRBJ2-1; D not certain. This CDR3 is built from 12 residues. Germline lookup yields CDR1 SGHRS and CDR2 YFSETQ.

This clonotype was seen repeatedly, ten times or more. The V gene is TRBV7-2, the J gene TRBJ2-5; tentative D call: TRBD1 (6 bases). Trimming removed 8 bases at V and 5 bases at J, with 9 bases between. The CDR3 spans 11 residues. Germline CDR1 is SGHTA and CDR2 is FQGNSA. DNA of the CDR3: TGTGCCAGCCTGAGGGGGGAGACCCAGTACTTC. Amino acid sequence: CASLRGETQYF.

The rearrangement uses TRBV5-1 and TRBJ1-5; no reliable D call. The germline CDR1 and CDR2 sequences are SGHRS and YFSETQ. Trimming stripped 2 bases from V and 6 bases from J, with 12 bases between. The CDR3 is 14 residues long. CDR3 nucleotide sequence: TGCGCCAGCAGCTTAAGTTTGGGGAGTCAGCCCCAGCATTTT. It encodes CASSLSLGSQPQHF. Using reference TRBV5-1 and TRBJ1-5 for the parts outside the CDR3, the full variable domain is KAGVTQTPRYLIKTRGQQVTLSCSPISGHRSVSWYQQTPGQGLQFLFEYFSETQRNKGNFPGRFSGRQFSNSRSEMNVSTLELGDSALYLCASSLSLGSQPQHFGDGTRLSIL.

Ten or more counts support this clonotype. The chain uses TRBV5-5 and TRBJ2-3, with a weak D call TRBD1 (5 bases). This CDR3 has 13 residues. Germline loops: CDR1 SGHKS, CDR2 YYEKEE (reference sequence). V shed 4 bases and J shed 6 bases, with 12 bases lying between them. The chain's CDR3 is CASSPRVSDTQYF. As DNA, the CDR3 is TGTGCCAGCAGCCCCAGGGTCTCGGATACGCAGTATTTT.

V usage is TRBV7-6 and J usage is TRBJ1-6; 7 bases fit TRBD1. The CDR3 has 15 amino acids. Germline V CDR1 and CDR2: SGHVS, FNYEAQ. The junction had 3 bases not matched to a gene; V was cut back by 0 bases and J by 7 bases. The chain's CDR3 is CASSLATGQNSPLHF. The CDR3, as DNA: TGTGCCAGCAGCTTAGCCACGGGACAGAATTCACCCCTCCACTTT.

The chain links TRBV28 to TRBJ1-2, with D possibly TRBD1 on 5 matching bases. Trimming shortened V by 5 bases and J by 0 bases, and 10 bases separated the two germline ends. This CDR3 spans 14 amino acids. Germline V lookup: CDR1 MDHEN, CDR2 SYDVKM. The CDR3 here is CASSQGYSNYGYTF. Here the CDR3 DNA reads TGTGCCAGCAGTCAGGGATATTCTAACTATGGCTACACCTTC.

The chain combines TRBV21-1 with TRBJ2-2; the table's D call, TRBD1, was not checked against the DNA. TRBV21-1 is noted as a pseudogene. The CDR3 covers 21 residues. This CDR3 is CASSRLIPGQGAVANTGELFF. CDR3 nucleotides: TGTGCCAGCAGCAGATTGATTCCGGGACAGGGGGCTGTCGCGAACACCGGGGAGCTGTTTTTT.

This clonotype was detected many times. The V and J genes are TRBV12-3 or TRBV12-4 and TRBJ2-7, with a tentative D call TRBD2 (6 bases). V lost 3 bases and J lost 2, with 8 bases in between. This CDR3 spans 13 amino acids. The CDR3 DNA sequence: TGTGCCAGCAGTTTGGGACTGACCTACGAGCAGTACTTC. Residues: CASSLGLTYEQYF.

Only a few counts were recorded for this clonotype. The chain employs TRBV20-1 and TRBJ1-3; 9 nucleotides line up with TRBD1. Germline-derived CDR1 and CDR2 are DFQATT and SNEGSKA (reference sequence). This CDR3 is built from 15 residues. The J segment lost 9 bases and the V segment lost 0 bases, leaving 9 bases of the junction unmatched. The CDR3 DNA reads as TGCAGTGCTAGAGATCGGACAGGGGCCATGGGCACCATATATTTT. Amino acids: CSARDRTGAMGTIYF.

This clonotype was picked up a small number of times. The chain recombines TRBV10-3 with TRBJ1-1, with a tentative D call TRBD1 (6 bases). Trimming removed 6 bases at V and 6 bases at J, with 14 bases between. Germline V CDR1 and CDR2: ENHRY, SYGVKD. There are 13 residues in the CDR3. CDR3 sequence reads: CAIRVGQGPEAFF. CDR3 in DNA: TGTGCCATCAGAGTAGGGCAGGGGCCTGAAGCTTTCTTT.

The table lists this clonotype with a few counts. V usage is TRBV12-3 or TRBV12-4 and J usage is TRBJ2-5, with D tentatively TRBD2 (6 bases). The CDR3 is 12 amino acids. The germline V and J ends were trimmed by 3 bases and 7 bases, with 9 bases remaining between them. The CDR3: CASSFEAGTQYF. The CDR3 DNA sequence: TGTGCCAGCAGTTTCGAAGCGGGGACCCAGTACTTC.